This TCR beta chain is from a study of T cells after posttransplantation cyclophosphamide. Points from the study as a whole: TRB overlap between skin or GI tissue T cells and blood was limited. After PTCy, TRB diversity resembled that of CNI/methotrexate controls. Later post-transplant blood repertoires were often dominated by donor CD8+ memory clones.

Produced via immunoSEQ multiplex PCR; TCRdb's table is partial and in-frame only. In total the sample includes approximately 8,000 clones, none of them seen once. This clone came up many times. As yet, its antigen is unknown. Busulfan-fludarabine conditioning, marrow transplant, and cyclophosphamide on days +3 and +4 were administered. CDR1 and CDR2 from the germline V gene are LGHNT and FRNRAP. This CDR3 spans 15 amino acids. Deletions cut 0 bases from V and 4 bases from J, with 12 bases between. This TCR was sampled from a male patient aged 30 to 40 who received an allogeneic stem cell transplant from an unrelated donor, was CMV-positive, and had acute and chronic GVHD. T cells may partly derive from the graft donor. The chain links TRBV12-5 to TRBJ1-1; D unresolved. This specimen was PBMCs, taken after an allogeneic stem cell transplant with post-transplant cyclophosphamide. CDR3 DNA sequence: TGTGCTAGTGGTTTGGTAACAAGCGGAGGCACTGAAGCTTTCTTT. This translates into CASGLVTSGGTEAFF.